Presented here are 26 T cell receptor beta chains from one specimen sequenced in a study of T cell repertoires in cytomegalovirus infection. Antigens for these TCRs are unknown. TCRdb passed the reads through MiXCR, listing each CDR3 protein once. The table records nearly 70,000 distinct CDR3 sequences, under 25% of them present only once. The specimen was PBMCs, sequenced either directly or after in vitro stimulation (not recorded which). Receptor source: a human donor in good health (CMV status not recorded). Some clones in this sample may be carry-over from other donors' samples.

This clonotype was counted at least ten times. V is TRBV12-5 and J is TRBJ2-5; possibly TRBD2 for D (6 bases). Germline assignment: CDR1 LGHNT and CDR2 FRNRAP. The CDR3 spans 14 residues. Deletions cut 3 bases from V and 4 bases from J, with 12 bases between. This chain's CDR3 is CASGLGGDRETQYF. The CDR3 coding sequence is TGTGCTAGTGGTTTAGGCGGGGATCGAGAGACCCAGTACTTC.

The genes are TRBV19 and TRBJ1-1; D uncertain. CDR3 length equals 15 residues. V was shortened by 5 bases and J by 1 base, with 14 bases between the two germline ends. CDR1 is LNHDA, CDR2 SQIVND, per germline (reference sequence). CDR3 DNA: TGTGCCAGTAGTCCAAGCGGTGGAGGGAACACTGAAGCTTTCTTT. Its protein product is CASSPSGGGNTEAFF.

The chain couples TRBV11-2 to TRBJ2-1, with a weak D call TRBD1 (5 bases). Per germline, CDR1 SGHAT and CDR2 FQNNGV. The CDR3 sequence is 14 residues long. V shed 1 base and J shed 7 bases, with 11 bases lying between them. CDR3 nucleotide sequence: TGTGCCAGCAGCTTAGGGCTCAGGGCGAATGAGCAGTTCTTC. Translated: CASSLGLRANEQFF.

This clonotype was counted only a few times. This chain links TRBV29-1 with TRBJ2-5, with 10 bases lining up with TRBD1. CDR3 length: 14 amino acids. Germline V CDR1 and CDR2: SQVTM, ANQGSEA. With V trimmed by 7 bases and J by 5 bases, 10 bases remained unmatched. In DNA, the CDR3 is TGCAGCGCCGAGGACAGGGGGAGAAGGGAGACCCAGTACTTC. Amino acids: CSAEDRGRRETQYF.

The CDR3: CASSYSIPPTGFEAFF. The CDR3 DNA follows: TGTGCCAGCAGTTACTCGATCCCTCCGACAGGTTTTGAAGCTTTCTTT. J is TRBJ1-1 and V is TRBV6-2 or TRBV6-3, with D perhaps matching TRBD1 (6 bases). Germline V gene data show CDR1 as MNHEY and CDR2 as SVGEGT. The CDR3 is 16 residues long. V was pared by 0 bases and J by 7 bases, with 18 bases between.

This clonotype has a handful of counts. The CDR3 is CASRLGGVGQETQYF. CDR3 nucleotides: TGTGCCAGCAGGTTAGGGGGCGTCGGGCAAGAGACCCAGTACTTC. The rearrangement uses TRBV2 and TRBJ2-5; 7 nucleotides match TRBD1. Germline CDR1 SNHLY, CDR2 FYNNEI. The J segment lost 2 bases and the V segment lost 6 bases, leaving 9 bases of the junction unmatched. The CDR3 runs 15 residues.

The V call is TRBV27, the J call TRBJ2-5, with D possibly TRBD2 on 7 matching bases. Germline CDR1 is MNHEY and CDR2 is SMNVEV (reference sequence). CDR3 length equals 13 residues. Trimming left V 2 bases short and J 4 bases short, with 8 bases between. CDR3 coding DNA: TGTGCCAGCAGTTTAGGGGGGGCAGAGACCCAGTACTTC. Encoded protein: CASSLGGAETQYF.

This clonotype came up once. Just one base apart from a much larger clone, this may be a read error. Likely a read error: the CDR3 ends without its conserved phenylalanine or tryptophan. J is TRBJ2-7 and V is TRBV7-2; TRBD1 is a possible D gene (6 bases). Germline assignment: CDR1 SGHTA and CDR2 FQGNSA. Trimming removed 2 bases at V and 3 bases at J, with 11 bases between. The CDR3 sequence is 14 residues long. The CDR3, as DNA: TGTGCCAGCAGCTTAATAGGGACATACTACGAGCAGTACTGC. Encoded protein: CASSLIGTYYEQYC.

The chain links TRBV7-2 to TRBJ2-1; the match to TRBD2 covers 10 bases. After removal of 4 bases from V and 8 bases from J, the junction contained 11 bases not matched to a gene. Germline V gene lookup returns CDR1 SGHTA and CDR2 FQGNSA. The CDR3 is 16 residues long. The CDR3 sequence: CASSWSDKREGHEQFF. The CDR3 DNA is TGTGCCAGCAGCTGGTCGGATAAGCGGGAGGGTCATGAGCAGTTCTTC. Supplemented by reference TRBV7-2 and TRBJ2-1, the full variable domain reads GAGVSQSPSNKVTEKGKDVELRCDPISGHTALYWYRQSLGQGLEFLIYFQGNSAPDKSGLPSDRFSAERTGGSVSTLTIQRTQQEDSAVYLCASSWSDKREGHEQFFGPGTRLTVL.

In this sample, this clonotype turned up many times. The genes are TRBV7-2 and TRBJ1-2; no reliable D call. Trimming cost V 0 bases and J 3 bases, with 8 bases left between them. The CDR3 length is 14 residues. Germline lookup yields CDR1 SGHTA and CDR2 FQGNSA. Written as DNA, the CDR3 is TGTGCCAGCAGCTTAGCGTTAGGAGACTATGGCTACACCTTC. Its protein is CASSLALGDYGYTF. Full variable domain (remainder filled in from reference TRBV7-2 and TRBJ1-2): GAGVSQSPSNKVTEKGKDVELRCDPISGHTALYWYRQSLGQGLEFLIYFQGNSAPDKSGLPSDRFSAERTGGSVSTLTIQRTQQEDSAVYLCASSLALGDYGYTFGSGTRLTVV.

The V and J genes are TRBV24-1 and TRBJ2-3, with TRBD1 matching 10 bases. V gave up 4 bases and J gave up 5 bases; unmatched junction bases: 5. Germline V gene data show CDR1 as KGHDR and CDR2 as SFDVKD. The CDR3 has 15 amino acids. The CDR3 nucleotides read TGTGCCACCAGTGAGGGGACAGGGGAAGGAGATACGCAGTATTTT. It is translated as CATSEGTGEGDTQYF.

This clonotype has just a few counts. The chain recombines TRBV27 with TRBJ1-1, with 8 nucleotides matching TRBD1. CDR1 and CDR2 (germline): MNHEY, SMNVEV (reference sequence). CDR3 length equals 16 residues. Unmatched junction bases numbered 9, after V lost 6 bases and J lost 0 bases. DNA for the CDR3: TGTGCCAGCAGCGGTAGCCTGGGACAGGTGAACACTGAAGCTTTCTTT. This gives the protein CASSGSLGQVNTEAFF.

This chain connects TRBV19 to TRBJ2-7; tentatively, D is TRBD2 (5 bases). The CDR3 is 15 amino acids. Trimming pared 4 bases from V and 3 bases from J, leaving 16 bases between. The germline CDR1 and CDR2 sequences are LNHDA and SQIVND (reference sequence). CDR3 in DNA: TGTGCCAGTAGTAGATATAGTCAGGCGGGCTACGAGCAGTACTTC. Protein sequence: CASSRYSQAGYEQYF.

This clonotype was seen a few times. The chain combines TRBV5-4 with TRBJ1-1; D remains unclear. The V and J ends lost 1 base and 8 bases respectively, with 15 bases between them. Germline values: CDR1 SGHNT, CDR2 YYREEE (reference sequence). The CDR3 totals 14 residues. This CDR3 reads CASSLPDGAREAFF. The CDR3 DNA is TGTGCCAGCAGCTTGCCCGATGGCGCCAGGGAAGCTTTCTTT.

The gene calls are TRBV6-2 or TRBV6-3 and TRBJ2-5, with D tentatively TRBD2 (5 bases). The V end was cut by 5 bases, the J end by 4 bases, with 8 bases between. CDR3 length: 12 amino acids. Looked up from germline, CDR1 is MNHEY and CDR2 is SVGEGT. For the CDR3, the DNA is TGTGCCAGCAGTAAGCTAGCAGAGACCCAGTACTTC. Protein product: CASSKLAETQYF.

This clonotype was seen repeatedly, ten times or more. The rearrangement uses TRBV7-2 and TRBJ2-1; D possibly corresponds to TRBD2 (6 bases). Trimming stripped 5 bases from V and 4 bases from J, with 15 bases between. Germline V CDR1 and CDR2: SGHTA, FQGNSA. There are 15 residues in the CDR3. The CDR3 region has the DNA TGTGCCAGCAGCCGCCTGGGACTTCAATACAATGAGCAGTTCTTC. Translated, it gives CASSRLGLQYNEQFF.

This chain connects TRBV7-6 to TRBJ2-7; D gene uncertain. Germline loops: CDR1 SGHVS, CDR2 FNYEAQ. Deletions cut 6 bases from V and 5 bases from J, with 11 bases between. The CDR3 runs 12 residues. CDR3 protein: CASRTFEDEQYF. The CDR3 bases are TGTGCCAGCAGGACTTTTGAGGACGAGCAGTACTTC.

The chain recombines TRBV6-4 with TRBJ2-3, with 12 bases fitting TRBD1. The germline CDR1 and CDR2 sequences are MRHNA and SNTAGT. This CDR3 spans 15 amino acids. V was pared by 7 bases and J by 5 bases, with 7 bases of the junction left unmatched. The CDR3, as DNA: TGTGCCAGCAACCAAGGGACAGGGGGCATAGATACGCAGTATTTT. Translated, it gives CASNQGTGGIDTQYF.

The genes are TRBV12-3 or TRBV12-4 and TRBJ2-7, with a tentative D call TRBD2 (5 bases). V lost 2 bases and J lost 6, with 14 bases in between. This CDR3 has 14 residues. CDR3 nucleotides: TGTGCCAGCAGTTTAAGTCCCGGAGGAGGCGAGCAGTACGTC. It specifies CASSLSPGGGEQYV.

This clonotype was seen more than once but under ten times. V gene TRBV5-4 combines with J gene TRBJ2-2; 11 bases are a match to TRBD1. Germline CDR1 SGHNT, CDR2 YYREEE (reference sequence). The length of the CDR3 is 14 residues. The trim removed 2 bases at V and 9 bases at J, leaving 3 bases unmatched. For the CDR3, the DNA is TGTGCCAGCAGCTTTGGACAGGGGGCGCGGGAGCTGTTTTTT. Protein product: CASSFGQGARELFF.

The V gene is TRBV19, the J gene TRBJ1-5; no definite D call. Germline V CDR1 and CDR2: LNHDA, SQIVND (reference sequence). Trimming took 5 bases from V and 4 from J, leaving 12 bases between them. The CDR3 is 14 amino acids. CDR3 bases: TGTGCCAGTAGTCCGGCAGGACCTAATCAGCCCCAGCATTTT. Encoded protein: CASSPAGPNQPQHF.

This clonotype came up once. V is TRBV5-6 and J is TRBJ2-7, with TRBD2 matching over 13 bases. Germline trimming cut 4 bases from V and 2 bases from J; bases unmatched to any gene: 3. CDR1 and CDR2 from the germline V gene are SGHDT and YYEEEE. The CDR3 covers 15 residues. The CDR3 is CASSRLAGGTYEQYF. In nucleotides, the CDR3 is TGTGCCAGCAGCCGACTAGCGGGAGGAACCTACGAGCAGTACTTC.

The CDR3 protein is CASSEASGYGYTF. Written as DNA, the CDR3 is TGTGCCAGCAGTGAAGCCAGCGGGTATGGCTACACCTTC. The chain is built from TRBV2 and TRBJ1-2; D gene uncertain. Germline CDR1 reads SNHLY; CDR2 reads FYNNEI. V lost 0 bases to trimming and J lost 5 bases, with 7 bases between them. This CDR3 is 13 amino acids long.

The V call is TRBV20-1, the J call TRBJ2-3; 9 positions match TRBD1. The CDR3 is 14 amino acids. Germline V gives CDR1 DFQATT, CDR2 SNEGSKA (reference sequence). After removal of 3 bases from V and 6 bases from J, the junction contained 7 bases not matched to a gene. CDR3 sequence: CSARVGQGRDTQYF. The CDR3 region has the DNA TGCAGTGCTAGGGTGGGACAGGGACGGGATACGCAGTATTTT.

This clonotype was detected ten times or more. J is TRBJ1-1 and V is TRBV7-2; 7 bases map to TRBD1. V trimming: 5 bases; J trimming: 3 bases; junction bases outside the gene matches: 6. Germline CDR1 SGHTA, CDR2 FQGNSA. This CDR3 is 14 amino acids long. CDR3 sequence: CASSIQGRDTEAFF. CDR3 in DNA: TGTGCCAGCAGCATACAGGGGCGGGACACTGAAGCTTTCTTT.

This rearrangement joins TRBV7-3 to TRBJ1-1; maybe TRBD1 (5 bases). V was trimmed by 0 bases and J by 1 base, leaving 9 bases between them. The length of the CDR3 is 15 residues. Germline V gene sequence: CDR1 SGHTA, CDR2 FQGTGA. CDR3 protein: CASSLTPGQNTEAFF. In DNA form, the CDR3 reads TGTGCCAGCAGCTTAACCCCAGGACAGAACACTGAAGCTTTCTTT.